This T cell receptor (beta chain) derives from a study of regulatory T cells in long-lasting Graves disease. Relying on iRepertoire HTBI primers and Arm-PCR of CDR3 regions, the team built TCR beta libraries. Authors' processing steps: Samples jointly harbored 62 TRBV and 12 to 15 TRBJ segments. Using its own MiXCR run on the multiplex PCR reads, TCRdb lists one record per CDR3 protein. TCRdb's processing, not the authors', yielded these V and J calls. The sample includes about 500,000 distinct CDR3 sequences, around 11% seen only once; the top ten take roughly 9.3%. V lost 4 bases, J lost 3 bases, and 13 bases lay in between. This CDR3 has 14 amino acids. The germline V gene encodes CDR1 LGHDT and CDR2 YNNKEL (reference sequence). Time point denoted: newly diagnosed GD, antithyroid drugs for less than 3 months. Generation of the TCR library employed RNA extracted from PBMCs. These same records also appear under a second study, on T cells in Graves' hyperthyroidism and ophthalmopathy. That report adds: Subjects aged 18 to 65 presented with newly diagnosed hyperthyroidism of less than 2 months' duration. Researchers found most expanded thyroid clonotypes above 0.001 in blood as well. A model using 13 V-J features told ophthalmopathy apart from stable hyperthyroidism.

The sequence was collected from a woman aged 30 to 39 with Graves disease. This specimen was peripheral blood mononuclear cells (PBMCs), taken at new diagnosis, from a patient treated with antithyroid drugs. This chain joins TRBV3-1 and TRBJ2-7; D may be TRBD1 (6 bases). In DNA form, the CDR3 reads TGTGCCAGCAGCCCCTGGGACACCTTCTACGAGCAGTACTTC. Translated: CASSPWDTFYEQYF.